This T cell receptor beta chain was profiled in a study of radiotherapy plus CTLA-4 blockade in lung cancer. Study overall: In under 20% of patients, objective responses were seen; 31% had disease control. Overall study findings and caveats: TCR clones of tumor origin grew in blood after radiotherapy plus ipilimumab. It was early blood T cell clone dynamics, with interferon-beta, that reportedly best predicted response.

This clone showed up just a few times. The antigen is unknown. Trimming removed 2 bases from V and 4 bases from J, with 4 bases in between. Germline V gene lookup returns CDR1 SGHTA and CDR2 FQGTGA. This CDR3 is built from 12 residues. Assay: immunoSEQ multiplex PCR; the TCRdb copy retains only in-frame clones and omits some. The table lists roughly 46,000 clones, 70% to 80% of them singletons. In chemo-refractory metastatic non-small-cell lung cancer, patients got ipilimumab CTLA-4 blockade together with focal radiation. The source material was peripheral blood, sampled from a patient treated with radiotherapy plus ipilimumab. The receptor comes from a human donor with non-small cell lung cancer who had stable disease on radiotherapy plus ipilimumab. The chain couples TRBV7-3 to TRBJ2-3; D is uncertain. The CDR3, as DNA: TGTGCCAGCAGCTTACGGTCAGATACGCAGTATTTT. This sequence encodes CASSLRSDTQYF.